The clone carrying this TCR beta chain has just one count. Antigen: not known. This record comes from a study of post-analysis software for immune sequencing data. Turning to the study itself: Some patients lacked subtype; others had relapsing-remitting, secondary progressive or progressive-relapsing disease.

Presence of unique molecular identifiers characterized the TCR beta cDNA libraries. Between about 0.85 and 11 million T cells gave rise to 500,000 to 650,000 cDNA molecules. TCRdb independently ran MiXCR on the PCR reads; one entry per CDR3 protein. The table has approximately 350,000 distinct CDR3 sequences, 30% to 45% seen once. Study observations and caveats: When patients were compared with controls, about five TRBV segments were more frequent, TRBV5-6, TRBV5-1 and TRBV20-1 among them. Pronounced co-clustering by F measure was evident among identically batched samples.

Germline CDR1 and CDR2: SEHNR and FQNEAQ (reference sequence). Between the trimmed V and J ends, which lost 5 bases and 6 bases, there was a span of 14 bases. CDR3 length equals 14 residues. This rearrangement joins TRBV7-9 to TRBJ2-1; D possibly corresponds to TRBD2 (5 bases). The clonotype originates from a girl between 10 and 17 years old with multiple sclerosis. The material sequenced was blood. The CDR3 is CASSLGAYTNEQFF. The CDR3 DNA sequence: TGTGCCAGCAGCCTGGGAGCCTACACCAATGAGCAGTTCTTC.